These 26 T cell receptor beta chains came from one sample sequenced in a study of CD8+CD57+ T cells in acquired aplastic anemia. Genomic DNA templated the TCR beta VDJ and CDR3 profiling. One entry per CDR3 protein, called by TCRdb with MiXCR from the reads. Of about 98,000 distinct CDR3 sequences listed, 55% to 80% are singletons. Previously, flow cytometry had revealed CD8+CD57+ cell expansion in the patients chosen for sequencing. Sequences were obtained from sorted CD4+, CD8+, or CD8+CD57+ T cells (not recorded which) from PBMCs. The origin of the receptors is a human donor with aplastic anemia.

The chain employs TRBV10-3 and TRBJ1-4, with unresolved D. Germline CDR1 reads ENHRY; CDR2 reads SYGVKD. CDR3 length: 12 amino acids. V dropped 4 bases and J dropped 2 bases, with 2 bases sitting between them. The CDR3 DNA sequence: TGTGCCATCAGTGCCACTAATGAAAAACTGTTTTTT. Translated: CAISATNEKLFF.

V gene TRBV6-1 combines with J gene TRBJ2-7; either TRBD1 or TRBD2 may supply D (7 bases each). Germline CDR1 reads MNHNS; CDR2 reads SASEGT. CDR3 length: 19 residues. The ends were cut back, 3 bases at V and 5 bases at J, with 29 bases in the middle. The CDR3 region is CASSDRTVSLLPGGDEQYF. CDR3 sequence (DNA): TGTGCCAGCAGTGATAGGACAGTATCCTTATTACCAGGGGGGGACGAGCAGTACTTC.

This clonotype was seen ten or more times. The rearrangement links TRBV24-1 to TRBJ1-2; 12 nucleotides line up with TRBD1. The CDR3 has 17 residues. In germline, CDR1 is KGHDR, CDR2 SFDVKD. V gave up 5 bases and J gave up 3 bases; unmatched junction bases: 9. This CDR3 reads CATSARGQGAKDYGYTF. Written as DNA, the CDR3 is TGTGCCACCAGTGCTAGGGGACAGGGGGCGAAAGACTATGGCTACACCTTC.

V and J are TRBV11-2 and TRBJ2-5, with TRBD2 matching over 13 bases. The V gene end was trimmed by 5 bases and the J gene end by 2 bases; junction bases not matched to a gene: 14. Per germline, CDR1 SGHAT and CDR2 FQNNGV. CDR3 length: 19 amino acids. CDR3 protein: CASSPGLDSGLAGQETQYF. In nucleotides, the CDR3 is TGTGCCAGCAGCCCCGGCTTGGATTCGGGACTAGCGGGACAAGAGACCCAGTACTTC.

In nucleotides, the CDR3 is TGCGCCAGCAGCCCTTCCCAAGACAGCACGCTGTACTTC. This sequence encodes CASSPSQDSTLYF. The chain is built from TRBV5-1 and TRBJ2-7, with TRBD1 as a possible D gene (5 bases). V dropped 4 bases and J dropped 12 bases, with 20 bases sitting between them. The germline V gene has CDR1 SGHRS and CDR2 YFSETQ. CDR3 length: 13 residues.

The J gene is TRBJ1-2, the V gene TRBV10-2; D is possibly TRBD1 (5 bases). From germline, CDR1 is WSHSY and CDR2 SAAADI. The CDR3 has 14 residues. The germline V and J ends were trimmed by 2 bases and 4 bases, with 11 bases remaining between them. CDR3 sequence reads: CASSEMVGTYGYTF. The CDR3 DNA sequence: TGCGCCAGCAGTGAGATGGTGGGGACCTATGGCTACACCTTC.

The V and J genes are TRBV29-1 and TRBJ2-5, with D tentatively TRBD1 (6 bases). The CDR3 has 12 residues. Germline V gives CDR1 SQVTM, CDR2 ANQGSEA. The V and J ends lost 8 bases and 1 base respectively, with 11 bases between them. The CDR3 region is CSSRTAQETQYF. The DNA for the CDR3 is TGCAGCTCACGGACAGCCCAAGAGACCCAGTACTTC.

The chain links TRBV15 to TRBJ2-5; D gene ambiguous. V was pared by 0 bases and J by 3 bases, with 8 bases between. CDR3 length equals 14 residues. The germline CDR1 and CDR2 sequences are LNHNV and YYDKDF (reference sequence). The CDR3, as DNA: TGTGCCACCAGCAGAGAGGGCGGTGAAGAGACCCAGTACTTC. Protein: CATSREGGEETQYF.

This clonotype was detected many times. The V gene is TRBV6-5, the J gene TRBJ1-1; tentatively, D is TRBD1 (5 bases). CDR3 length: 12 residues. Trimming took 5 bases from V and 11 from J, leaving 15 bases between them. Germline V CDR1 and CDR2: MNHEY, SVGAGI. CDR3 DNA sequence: TGTGCCAGCAGTCCCCCCTGGGGGGAGGCTTTCTTT. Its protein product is CASSPPWGEAFF.

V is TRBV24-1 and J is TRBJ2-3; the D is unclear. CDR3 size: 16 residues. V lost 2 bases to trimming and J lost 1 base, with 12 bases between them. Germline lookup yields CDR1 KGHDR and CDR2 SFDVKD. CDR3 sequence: CATSDYAPLGTDTQYF. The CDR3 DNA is TGTGCCACCAGTGATTATGCCCCCCTAGGCACAGATACGCAGTATTTT.

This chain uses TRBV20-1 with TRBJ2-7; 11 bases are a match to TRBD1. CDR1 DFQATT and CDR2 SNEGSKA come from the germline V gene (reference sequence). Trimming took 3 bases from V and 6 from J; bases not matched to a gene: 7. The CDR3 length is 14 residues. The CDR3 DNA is TGCAGTGCTAGTTACACCGGGACAGGGGGCGAGCAGTACTTC. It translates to CSASYTGTGGEQYF.

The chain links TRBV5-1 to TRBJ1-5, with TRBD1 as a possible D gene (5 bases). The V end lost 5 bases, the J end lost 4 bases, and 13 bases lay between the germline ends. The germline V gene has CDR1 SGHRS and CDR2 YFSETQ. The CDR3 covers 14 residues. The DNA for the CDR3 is TGCGCCAGCAGTCCGGGACCCATAAATCAGCCCCAGCATTTT. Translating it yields CASSPGPINQPQHF.

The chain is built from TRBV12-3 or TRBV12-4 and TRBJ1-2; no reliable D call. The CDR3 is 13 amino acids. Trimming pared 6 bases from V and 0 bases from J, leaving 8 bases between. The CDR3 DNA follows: TGTGCCAGCAGCGTTACAGCTAACTATGGCTACACCTTC. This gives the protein CASSVTANYGYTF.

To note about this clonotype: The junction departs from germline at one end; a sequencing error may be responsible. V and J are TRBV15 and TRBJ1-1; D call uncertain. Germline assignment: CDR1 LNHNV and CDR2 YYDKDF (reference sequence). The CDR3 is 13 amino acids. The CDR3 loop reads CASSQGWGTEAFF. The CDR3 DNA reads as TGTGCCAGCAGCCAAGGGTGGGGTACTGAAGCTTTCTTT.

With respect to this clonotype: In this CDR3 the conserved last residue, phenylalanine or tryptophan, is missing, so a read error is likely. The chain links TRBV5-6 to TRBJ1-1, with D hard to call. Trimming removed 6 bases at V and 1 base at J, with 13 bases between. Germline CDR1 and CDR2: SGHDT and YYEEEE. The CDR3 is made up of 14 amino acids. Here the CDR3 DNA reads TGTGCCAGCAAGGTGGGTCTAAGGAACACTGAAGCTTTCTTG. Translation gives CASKVGLRNTEAFL.

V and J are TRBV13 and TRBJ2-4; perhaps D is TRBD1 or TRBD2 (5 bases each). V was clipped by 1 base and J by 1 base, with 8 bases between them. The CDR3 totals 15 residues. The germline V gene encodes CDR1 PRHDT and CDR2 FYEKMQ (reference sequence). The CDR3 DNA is TGTGCCAGCAGCTTAGTGGGGACCGCCAAAAACATTCAGTACTTC. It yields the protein CASSLVGTAKNIQYF.

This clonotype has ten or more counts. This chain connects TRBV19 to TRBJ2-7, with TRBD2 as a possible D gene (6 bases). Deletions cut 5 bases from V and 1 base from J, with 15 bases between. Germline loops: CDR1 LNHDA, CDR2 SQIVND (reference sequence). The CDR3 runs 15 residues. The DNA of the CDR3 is TGTGCCAGTAGTTCGAGACTAGAAGCATCCTACGAGCAGTACTTC. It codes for CASSSRLEASYEQYF.

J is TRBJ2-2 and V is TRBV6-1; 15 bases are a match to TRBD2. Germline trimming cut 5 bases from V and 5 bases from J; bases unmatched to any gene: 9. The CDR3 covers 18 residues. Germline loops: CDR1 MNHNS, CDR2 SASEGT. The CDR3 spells CASSRRTSGGGLTGELFF. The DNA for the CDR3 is TGTGCCAGCAGTCGACGGACTAGCGGGGGGGGTCTTACCGGGGAGCTGTTTTTT.

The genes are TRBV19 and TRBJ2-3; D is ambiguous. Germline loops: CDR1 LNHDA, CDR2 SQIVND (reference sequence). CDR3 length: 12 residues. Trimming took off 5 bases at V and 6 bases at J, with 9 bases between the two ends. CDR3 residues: CASSHNADTQYF. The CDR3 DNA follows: TGTGCCAGTAGTCACAACGCGGATACGCAGTATTTT.

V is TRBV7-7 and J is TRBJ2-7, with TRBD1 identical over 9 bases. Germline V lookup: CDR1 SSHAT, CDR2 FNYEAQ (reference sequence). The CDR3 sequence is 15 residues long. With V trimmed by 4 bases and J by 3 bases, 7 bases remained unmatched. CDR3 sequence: CASSSPGQGFYEQYF. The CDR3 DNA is TGTGCCAGCAGCTCCCCGGGACAGGGATTCTACGAGCAGTACTTC.

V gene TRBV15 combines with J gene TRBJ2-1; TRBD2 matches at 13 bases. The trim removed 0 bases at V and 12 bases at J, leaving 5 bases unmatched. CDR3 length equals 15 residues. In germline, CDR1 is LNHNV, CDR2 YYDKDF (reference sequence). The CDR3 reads CATSRDRTSGGRQFF. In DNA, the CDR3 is TGTGCCACCAGCAGAGATCGGACTAGCGGGGGTCGGCAGTTCTTC.

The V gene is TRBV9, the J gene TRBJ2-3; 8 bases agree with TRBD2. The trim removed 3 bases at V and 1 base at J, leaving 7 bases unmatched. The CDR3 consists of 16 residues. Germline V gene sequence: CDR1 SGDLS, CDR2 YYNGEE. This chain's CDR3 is CASSAATAGGTDTQYF. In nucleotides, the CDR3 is TGTGCCAGCAGCGCCGCAACAGCGGGGGGCACAGATACGCAGTATTTT.

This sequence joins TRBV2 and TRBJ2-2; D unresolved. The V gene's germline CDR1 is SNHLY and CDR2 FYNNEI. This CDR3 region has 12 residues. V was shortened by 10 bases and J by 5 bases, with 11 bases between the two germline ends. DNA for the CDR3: TGTGCCACGCCTCAGGTGACCGGGGAGCTGTTTTTT. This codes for CATPQVTGELFF.

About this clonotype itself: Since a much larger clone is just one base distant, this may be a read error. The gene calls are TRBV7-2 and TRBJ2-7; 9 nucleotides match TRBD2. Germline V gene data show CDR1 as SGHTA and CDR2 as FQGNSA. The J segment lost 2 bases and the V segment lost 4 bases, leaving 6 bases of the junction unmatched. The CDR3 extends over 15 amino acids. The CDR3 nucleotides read TGTGCCAGCAGCTCACGCGGGGGGGGTACCTACGAGCAGTACTTC. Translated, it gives CASSSRGGGTYEQYF.

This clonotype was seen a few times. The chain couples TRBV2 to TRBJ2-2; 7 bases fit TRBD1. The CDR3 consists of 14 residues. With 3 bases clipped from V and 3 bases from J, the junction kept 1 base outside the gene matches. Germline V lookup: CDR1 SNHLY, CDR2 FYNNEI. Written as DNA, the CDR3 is TGTGCCAGCAGTGACGGGACAGACACCGGGGAGCTGTTTTTT. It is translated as CASSDGTDTGELFF.

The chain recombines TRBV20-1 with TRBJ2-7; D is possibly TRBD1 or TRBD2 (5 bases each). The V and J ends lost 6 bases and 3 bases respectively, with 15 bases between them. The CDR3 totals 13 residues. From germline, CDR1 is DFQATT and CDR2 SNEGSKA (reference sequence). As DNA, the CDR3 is TGCAGTGCGCGAGGGGACCGTCGCTACGAGCAGTACTTC. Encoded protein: CSARGDRRYEQYF.